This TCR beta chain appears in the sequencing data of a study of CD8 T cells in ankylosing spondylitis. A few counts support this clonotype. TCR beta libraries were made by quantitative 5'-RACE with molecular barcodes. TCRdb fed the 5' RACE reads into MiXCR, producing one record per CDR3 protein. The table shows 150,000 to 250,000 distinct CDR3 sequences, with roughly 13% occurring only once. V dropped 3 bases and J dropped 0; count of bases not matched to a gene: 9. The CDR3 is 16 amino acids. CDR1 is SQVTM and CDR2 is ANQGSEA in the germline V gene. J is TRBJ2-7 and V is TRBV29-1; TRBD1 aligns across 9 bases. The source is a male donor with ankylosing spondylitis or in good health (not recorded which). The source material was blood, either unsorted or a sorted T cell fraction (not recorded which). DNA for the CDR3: TGCAGCGTTGAGGGGCCCGGGACAGGGATCTCCTACGAGCAGTACTTC. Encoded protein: CSVEGPGTGISYEQYF.